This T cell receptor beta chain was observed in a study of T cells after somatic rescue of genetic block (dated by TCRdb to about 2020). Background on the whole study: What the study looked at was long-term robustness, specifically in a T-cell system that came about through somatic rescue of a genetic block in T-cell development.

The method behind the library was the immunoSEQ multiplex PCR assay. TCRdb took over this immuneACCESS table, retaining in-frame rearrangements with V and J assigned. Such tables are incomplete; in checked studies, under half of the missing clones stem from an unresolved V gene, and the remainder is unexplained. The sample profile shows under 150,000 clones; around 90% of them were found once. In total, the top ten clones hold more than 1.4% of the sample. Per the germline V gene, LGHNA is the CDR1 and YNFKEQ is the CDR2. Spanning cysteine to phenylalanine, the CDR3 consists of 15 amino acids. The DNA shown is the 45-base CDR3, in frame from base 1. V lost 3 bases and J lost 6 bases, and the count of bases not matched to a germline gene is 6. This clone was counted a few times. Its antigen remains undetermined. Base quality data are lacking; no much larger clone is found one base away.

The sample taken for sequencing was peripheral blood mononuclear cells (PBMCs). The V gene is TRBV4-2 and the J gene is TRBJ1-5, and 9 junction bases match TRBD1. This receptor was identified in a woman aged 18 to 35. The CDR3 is CASSQDRGKGQPQHF. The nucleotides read TGTGCCAGCAGCCAGGACAGGGGAAAGGGTCAGCCCCAGCATTTT.